The present entry profiles one TCR beta chain with its context. TCR beta CDR3 region amplification was performed from RNA transcripts. HTBI primers were the set used in a first-round RT-PCR of the TCR CDR3. Each CDR3 protein is one row after TCRdb ran MiXCR on the multiplex PCR reads. The table records about 560,000 distinct CDR3 sequences, under 60% of them present only once. These data are taken from a study of T cells in Graves' hyperthyroidism and ophthalmopathy. An absence of ophthalmopathy progression within 18 months meant stable Graves' hyperthyroidism. With 5 bases removed from V and 0 bases from J, the gap between germline ends came to 10 bases. The germline V gene has CDR1 MNHEY and CDR2 SVGAGI. The CDR3 is 15 residues long.

The source is a woman aged 18-29 years with Graves' hyperthyroidism. This rearrangement joins TRBV6-5 to TRBJ1-4; no reliable D call. Source material: peripheral blood or thyroid tissue (not recorded which). CDR3 DNA: TGTGCCAGCAGTACCACCCCGGCAACTAATGAAAAACTGTTTTTT. Translation: CASSTTPATNEKLFF.